This T cell receptor (beta chain) was identified during a study of CD8 T cells in ankylosing spondylitis. Points on this clonotype: What it binds is unknown.

Study-wide findings and caveats: Significantly higher representation of disease-linked clones was reported for matched ankylosing spondylitis synovial fluid. One TCR beta motif, made up of several highly homologous variants, appeared characteristic of ankylosing spondylitis blood. There were earlier reports of some motif variants in reactive arthritis synovial fluid and blood.

Molecular-barcoded quantitative 5'-RACE produced these TCR beta libraries. TCRdb reanalysed the 5' RACE reads using MiXCR and keeps one entry per CDR3 protein. This table has around 150,000 distinct CDR3 sequences, 15% to 20% appearing once. The CDR3 extends over 16 amino acids. Germline-derived CDR1 and CDR2 are SQVTM and ANQGSEA. Trimming left V 4 bases short and J 4 bases short, with 17 bases between. Material for sequencing was blood, either unsorted or a sorted T cell fraction (not recorded which). The chain recombines TRBV29-1 with TRBJ2-6; TRBD1 or TRBD2 may be the D gene (5 bases each). This receptor was obtained from a male donor with ankylosing spondylitis or in good health (not recorded which). The chain's CDR3 is CSVGGPGVEGANVLTF. DNA of the CDR3: TGCAGCGTTGGGGGACCCGGGGTGGAAGGGGCCAACGTCCTGACTTTC.